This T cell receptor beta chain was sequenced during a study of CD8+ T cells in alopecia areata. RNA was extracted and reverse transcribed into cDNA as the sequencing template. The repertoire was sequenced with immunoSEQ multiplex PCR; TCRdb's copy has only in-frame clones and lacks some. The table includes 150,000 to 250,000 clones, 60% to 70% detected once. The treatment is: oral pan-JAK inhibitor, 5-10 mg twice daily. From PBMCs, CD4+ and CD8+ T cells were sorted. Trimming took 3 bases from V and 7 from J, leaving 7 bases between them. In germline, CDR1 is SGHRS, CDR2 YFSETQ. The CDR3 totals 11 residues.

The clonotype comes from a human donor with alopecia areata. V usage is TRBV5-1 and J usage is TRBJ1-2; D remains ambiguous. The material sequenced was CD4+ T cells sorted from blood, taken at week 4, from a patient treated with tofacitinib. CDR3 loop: CASSWEGGYTF. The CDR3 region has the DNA TGCGCCAGCAGCTGGGAGGGTGGCTACACCTTC.